Below, 12 T cell receptor beta chains from the same sample are listed, as sequenced in a study of blood T cell repertoires in COVID-19. TCRdb keeps only in-frame clones here, not all; method: immunoSEQ multiplex PCR. The sample has some 37,000 clones, over 70% seen once. The sequenced sample consisted of peripheral blood. Receptor source: a woman aged 70 to 79 with acute or convalescent COVID-19.

The chain carries TRBV29-1 and TRBJ1-5; possibly TRBD1 for D (5 bases). Germline CDR1 reads SQVTM; CDR2 reads ANQGSEA. The CDR3 has 14 amino acids. V gave up 4 bases and J gave up 4 bases, with 14 bases separating them. CDR3 in DNA: TGCAGCGTTGGGGGGGGTCGGTGGAATCAGCCCCAGCATTTT. Translation gives CSVGGGRWNQPQHF.

The chain combines TRBV28 with TRBJ1-2; 11 nucleotides agree with TRBD1. Per germline, CDR1 MDHEN and CDR2 SYDVKM. V trimming: 2 bases; J trimming: 8 bases; junction bases outside the gene matches: 10. CDR3 size: 16 residues. CDR3 bases: TGTGCCAGCAGTTTAGGGTCAGGACAGGGGGCCTGGGGCTACACCTTC. As protein: CASSLGSGQGAWGYTF.

The chain is built from TRBV7-9 and TRBJ1-6; perhaps TRBD1 as D (6 bases). V was clipped by 3 bases and J by 9 bases, with 12 bases between them. The CDR3 runs to 14 residues. Germline V CDR1 and CDR2: SEHNR, FQNEAQ (reference sequence). For the CDR3, the DNA is TGTGCCAGCAGCTTGCGGGGGGCCGCTTCACCCCTCCACTTT. Amino acids: CASSLRGAASPLHF.

The CDR3 loop is CASSYLGREAFF. The DNA of the CDR3 is TGTGCCAGCAGTTATCTCGGCAGGGAAGCTTTCTTT. The genes are TRBV6-2 or TRBV6-3 and TRBJ1-1; D call uncertain. CDR3 size: 12 residues. V gave up 3 bases and J gave up 8 bases, with 10 bases separating them. The germline gives CDR1 MNHEY, CDR2 SVGEGT.

The chain combines TRBV12-3 or TRBV12-4 with TRBJ2-3, with TRBD2 as a possible D gene (7 bases). V lost 8 bases to trimming and J lost 6 bases, with 9 bases between them. This CDR3 spans 11 amino acids. The CDR3 here is CASGGGDTQYF. For the CDR3, the DNA is TGTGCCAGCGGGGGGGGCGATACGCAGTATTTT.

The chain is built from TRBV7-9 and TRBJ2-2; TRBD1 might be the D (7 bases). V shed 1 base and J shed 8 bases, with 26 bases lying between them. CDR1 and CDR2 from the germline V gene are SEHNR and FQNEAQ (reference sequence). There are 19 residues in the CDR3. CDR3 sequence (DNA): TGTGCCAGCAGCTTAGAGGCGGGACAGCGGGCAAAGCGTCCGGGGGAGCTGTTTTTT. This codes for CASSLEAGQRAKRPGELFF.

This chain uses TRBV6-5 with TRBJ1-1; 8 nucleotides match TRBD1. The V gene end was trimmed by 10 bases and the J gene end by 2 bases; junction bases not matched to a gene: 6. Germline-derived CDR1 and CDR2 are MNHEY and SVGAGI. The length of the CDR3 is 13 residues. For the CDR3, the DNA is TGTGCCACCGCGACAGGGGTTAACACTGAAGCTTTCTTT. Translating gives CATATGVNTEAFF.

V usage is TRBV5-1 and J usage is TRBJ1-6; D is uncertain. The CDR3 is made up of 13 amino acids. Germline V CDR1 and CDR2: SGHRS, YFSETQ. V shed 6 bases and J shed 8 bases, with 12 bases lying between them. Written as DNA, the CDR3 is TGCGCCAGCAACCCGAGGCCTGATTCACCCCTCCACTTT. It encodes CASNPRPDSPLHF.

The chain recombines TRBV19 with TRBJ2-5, with 10 bases aligning to TRBD2. The germline V gene encodes CDR1 LNHDA and CDR2 SQIVND (reference sequence). With 6 bases clipped from V and 1 base from J, the junction kept 8 bases outside the gene matches. This CDR3 has 16 amino acids. CDR3 in amino acids: CASSLAGANIQETQYF. The DNA for the CDR3 is TGTGCCAGTAGCCTAGCGGGGGCCAATATCCAAGAGACCCAGTACTTC.

V gene TRBV18 combines with J gene TRBJ1-3; 8 bases map to TRBD1. Germline-derived CDR1 and CDR2 are KGHSH and LQKENI. The trim removed 1 base at V and 3 bases at J, leaving 11 bases unmatched. CDR3 size: 18 residues. In DNA form, the CDR3 reads TGTGCCAGCTCACCACTTACCTCCAGGGGGCCGCTTGGAAACACCATATATTTT. Protein sequence: CASSPLTSRGPLGNTIYF.

The DNA for the CDR3 is TGTGCCAGTAGTAGGGGGGCTGGGGCCAACGTCCTGACTTTC. Its protein is CASSRGAGANVLTF. The chain combines TRBV19 with TRBJ2-6; D possibly corresponds to TRBD2 (6 bases). V was pared by 4 bases and J by 2 bases, with 6 bases between. This CDR3 is built from 14 residues. CDR1 and CDR2 (germline): LNHDA, SQIVND (reference sequence).

This chain uses TRBV9 with TRBJ1-4; no clear D. This CDR3 contains 15 residues. Germline-derived CDR1 and CDR2 are SGDLS and YYNGEE. V lost 3 bases to trimming and J lost 4 bases, with 13 bases between them. The CDR3 sequence is CASSGGKGSNEKLFF. CDR3 nucleotide sequence: TGTGCCAGCAGCGGGGGAAAAGGGAGTAATGAAAAACTGTTTTTT.